The 22 T cell receptor beta chains given below trace back to one sample, sequenced in a study of T cells in Graves' hyperthyroidism and ophthalmopathy. TCR beta CDR3 regions were amplified from RNA transcripts. TCR CDR3 underwent first-round RT-PCR with the HTBI primer set. MiXCR, applied by TCRdb to the multiplex PCR reads, yields one record per CDR3 protein. This table has hundreds of thousands of distinct CDR3 sequences, 17% appearing once. Sequences were obtained from blood. These receptors were obtained from a young woman with Graves' ophthalmopathy.

This clonotype was seen at least ten times. The CDR3 protein is CASSADRGNTDTQYF. The CDR3 DNA reads TGTGCCAGCAGCGCCGACAGGGGAAACACAGATACGCAGTATTTT. This sequence joins TRBV2 and TRBJ2-3; 8 bases align to TRBD1. The germline V gene encodes CDR1 SNHLY and CDR2 FYNNEI. Trimming took 6 bases from V and 2 from J; bases not matched to a gene: 7. This CDR3 has 15 residues.

The chain couples TRBV28 to TRBJ2-4; a weak D match, TRBD1 (7 bases). V lost 2 bases and J lost 7, with 15 bases in between. CDR1 and CDR2 from the germline V gene are MDHEN and SYDVKM. This CDR3 is built from 15 residues. As DNA, the CDR3 is TGTGCCAGCAGTTTACCGGCAGGGGGGATGAACATTCAGTACTTC. Amino acids: CASSLPAGGMNIQYF.

This clonotype came up many times. The chain has TRBV3-1 and TRBJ1-5; D perhaps matches TRBD1 (5 bases). Trimming left V 4 bases short and J 7 bases short, with 17 bases between. The CDR3 covers 15 residues. CDR1 is LGHDT and CDR2 is YNNKEL in the germline V gene (reference sequence). CDR3 protein: CASSPGPVEGQPQHF. For the CDR3, the DNA is TGTGCCAGCAGCCCGGGGCCGGTTGAGGGACAGCCCCAGCATTTT.

A few counts support this clonotype. The gene calls are TRBV12-3 or TRBV12-4 and TRBJ1-1; D remains unclear. This CDR3 region has 11 residues. V shed 2 bases and J shed 9 bases, with 7 bases lying between them. The CDR3 reads CASSLRSKAFF. CDR3 sequence (DNA): TGTGCCAGCAGTTTACGAAGTAAAGCTTTCTTT.

A word on this clonotype: Since a much larger clone is just one base distant, this may be a read error. V and J are TRBV7-9 and TRBJ2-1, with 7 bases identical to TRBD2. The germline V gene has CDR1 SEHNR and CDR2 FQNEAQ (reference sequence). This CDR3 contains 15 residues. J gave up 10 bases and V 9 bases, and 18 bases lay outside the gene matches. The CDR3 coding sequence is TGTGCCAGACGGCTCTTAGCGGGCCCCGGGGTCGAGCAGTTCTTC. This codes for CARRLLAGPGVEQFF.

This clonotype has ten or more counts. The chain uses TRBV6-5 and TRBJ1-2; maybe TRBD1 (5 bases). Per the germline V gene, CDR1 is MNHEY and CDR2 is SVGAGI. V lost 4 bases to trimming and J lost 3 bases, with 15 bases between them. CDR3 size: 15 residues. The CDR3 here is CASSLGPGPYYGYTF. The CDR3 DNA sequence: TGTGCCAGCAGTTTAGGCCCAGGGCCCTACTATGGCTACACCTTC.

With respect to this clonotype: The junction shows a germline mismatch at one end, possibly a read error. The chain has TRBV5-1 and TRBJ2-5; no clear D. This CDR3 spans 15 amino acids. Germline lookup yields CDR1 SGHRS and CDR2 YFSETQ. The CDR3, as DNA: TGCGTCAGCAGCTTGGAAGGAAGAGGCCCCGAGACCCAGTACTTC. Translated: CVSSLEGRGPETQYF.

This clonotype was observed many times. The J gene is TRBJ2-7, the V gene TRBV11-2; TRBD2 might be the D (6 bases). Germline loops: CDR1 SGHAT, CDR2 FQNNGV. The CDR3 loop spans 13 amino acids. Trimming removed 7 bases from V and 7 bases from J, with 17 bases in between. The CDR3 loop reads CASTIGRSLEQYF. The DNA of the CDR3 is TGTGCCAGCACCATAGGGAGGTCGCTAGAGCAGTACTTC. Using reference TRBV11-2 and TRBJ2-7 for the parts outside the CDR3, the full variable domain is EAGVAQSPRYKIIEKRQSVAFWCNPISGHATLYWYQQILGQGPKLLIQFQNNGVVDDSQLPKDRFSAERLKGVDSTLKIQPAKLEDSAVYLCASTIGRSLEQYFGPGTRLTVT.

V is TRBV10-2 and J is TRBJ2-2; 7 bases agree with TRBD1. Germline V gene sequence: CDR1 WSHSY, CDR2 SAAADI. The CDR3 totals 15 residues. Trimming took 4 bases from V and 0 from J; bases not matched to a gene: 2. Here the CDR3 reads CASSAQGANTGELFF. The CDR3 DNA reads as TGCGCCAGCAGTGCGCAGGGGGCGAACACCGGGGAGCTGTTTTTT.

V gene TRBV6-1 combines with J gene TRBJ2-2; D perhaps matches TRBD1 (5 bases). Trimming took off 2 bases at V and 8 bases at J, with 18 bases between the two ends. This CDR3 is built from 16 residues. The germline V gene encodes CDR1 MNHNS and CDR2 SASEGT. In DNA form, the CDR3 reads TGTGCCAGCAGTGAAATTACAGGTTTAGTTTTTGGGGAGCTGTTTTTT. Amino acid sequence: CASSEITGLVFGELFF.

This clonotype was observed many times. This chain links TRBV30 with TRBJ2-3, with D possibly being TRBD2 (5 bases). V was cut by 5 bases and J by 4 bases, with 13 bases left in between. The germline CDR1 and CDR2 sequences are GTSNPN and SVGIG (reference sequence). This CDR3 is built from 13 residues. The CDR3 loop is CAWGGRGSDTQYF. The CDR3 region has the DNA TGTGCCTGGGGAGGCCGGGGTTCAGATACGCAGTATTTT.

This rearrangement joins TRBV20-1 to TRBJ1-2; tentatively, D is TRBD1 (6 bases). V shed 4 bases and J shed 1 base, with 22 bases lying between them. Germline CDR1 is DFQATT and CDR2 is SNEGSKA (reference sequence). CDR3 length: 17 residues. Here the CDR3 reads CSAITGGREGVNYGYTF. CDR3 DNA sequence: TGCAGTGCTATTACCGGGGGGAGGGAGGGGGTTAACTATGGCTACACCTTC.

This rearrangement joins TRBV13 to TRBJ2-1; TRBD2 agrees at 10 bases. The CDR3 has 16 amino acids. The V segment lost 7 bases and the J segment 2 bases; nucleotides outside the gene matches: 8. The germline CDR1 and CDR2 sequences are PRHDT and FYEKMQ (reference sequence). Here the CDR3 DNA reads TGTGCCAGCACCGCTCCCGGGACTAGCGCCTACAATGAGCAGTTCTTC. Amino acids: CASTAPGTSAYNEQFF.

This clonotype has a count of ten or more. The chain is built from TRBV6-5 and TRBJ2-1; D could derive from TRBD1 or TRBD2 (5 bases each). This CDR3 has 15 amino acids. Germline CDR1 MNHEY, CDR2 SVGAGI. Trimming left V 3 bases short and J 2 bases short, with 11 bases between. The CDR3 here is CASSYRDGTYNEQFF. The CDR3 coding sequence is TGTGCCAGCAGTTATCGGGACGGAACCTACAATGAGCAGTTCTTC.

The chain carries TRBV20-1 and TRBJ1-5; possible D gene TRBD1, 6 bases. Germline CDR1 is DFQATT and CDR2 is SNEGSKA (reference sequence). V gave up 6 bases and J gave up 0 bases, with 12 bases separating them. The CDR3 runs 14 residues. CDR3 residues: CSALEQGSNQPQHF. For the CDR3, the DNA is TGCAGTGCCCTAGAACAGGGTAGCAATCAGCCCCAGCATTTT.

A few counts support this clonotype. The V gene is TRBV7-9, the J gene TRBJ2-3, with a weak D call TRBD2 (6 bases). Germline CDR1 and CDR2: SEHNR and FQNEAQ (reference sequence). Trimming shortened V by 5 bases and J by 2 bases, and 26 bases separated the two germline ends. The CDR3 sequence is 19 residues long. DNA for the CDR3: TGTGCCAGCAGCACCTTTTCCCCGCAGGGAGGAAATTACACAGATACGCAGTATTTT. This gives the protein CASSTFSPQGGNYTDTQYF.

This clonotype was seen repeatedly, ten times or more. The chain has TRBV27 and TRBJ2-5, with TRBD2 identical over 10 bases. Losses at the gene ends were 8 bases for V and 10 bases for J; bases not matched to a gene: 25. Germline CDR1 is MNHEY and CDR2 is SMNVEV (reference sequence). CDR3 length: 18 residues. CDR3 loop: CASGPSGAGGPALLSQYF. The CDR3 region has the DNA TGTGCCAGCGGCCCTTCGGGAGCGGGAGGGCCGGCGCTTCTTAGCCAGTACTTC.

This chain uses TRBV5-6 with TRBJ2-7, with 8 bases that match TRBD1. Germline CDR1 SGHDT, CDR2 YYEEEE. V was clipped by 2 bases and J by 1 base; unmatched bases: 5. The CDR3 contains 15 residues. CDR3 amino acids: CASSLLDRDSYEQYF. The CDR3 DNA reads as TGTGCCAGCAGCTTACTGGACAGGGATTCCTACGAGCAGTACTTC.

At least ten counts were recorded for this clonotype. The rearrangement links TRBV11-2 to TRBJ1-5, with TRBD1 matching over 10 bases. From germline, CDR1 is SGHAT and CDR2 FQNNGV. V shed 3 bases, J shed 5 bases, and the junction held 1 base outside the gene matches. CDR3 length: 14 amino acids. CDR3: CASSLDRGDQPQHF. In DNA, the CDR3 is TGTGCCAGCAGCTTGGACAGGGGGGATCAGCCCCAGCATTTT.

This clonotype appeared many times. This chain links TRBV5-1 with TRBJ2-1; 13 bases are shared with TRBD2. Germline V lookup: CDR1 SGHRS, CDR2 YFSETQ. J lost 5 bases, V lost 7 bases, and 6 bases had no gene match. CDR3 length: 15 residues. The CDR3 sequence: CASAPTSGRDNEQFF. The CDR3 bases are TGCGCCAGCGCCCCCACTAGCGGGAGGGACAATGAGCAGTTCTTC.

The V call is TRBV11-1, the J call TRBJ2-7, with 7 bases fitting TRBD1. With 5 bases clipped from V and 1 base from J, the junction kept 14 bases outside the gene matches. CDR3 length: 17 residues. Per germline, CDR1 SGHAT and CDR2 FQDESV (reference sequence). Here the CDR3 reads CASSPGFWDRQSYEQYF. The CDR3 DNA follows: TGTGCCAGCAGCCCCGGGTTCTGGGACAGACAATCCTACGAGCAGTACTTC. Drawing the rest from reference TRBV11-1 and TRBJ2-7, the complete variable domain is EAEVAQSPRYKITEKSQAVAFWCDPISGHATLYWYRQILGQGPELLVQFQDESVVDDSQLPKDRFSAERLKGVDSTLKIQPAELGDSAMYLCASSPGFWDRQSYEQYFGPGTRLTVT.

This clonotype appeared many times. The chain uses TRBV11-1 and TRBJ1-1, with D uncertain. The CDR3 runs 14 residues. Germline V CDR1 and CDR2: SGHAT, FQDESV (reference sequence). V lost 5 bases and J 0 bases, leaving 10 bases between the germline ends. The CDR3 region is CASSQDPLNTEAFF. In DNA form, the CDR3 reads TGTGCCAGCAGCCAGGACCCCTTGAACACTGAAGCTTTCTTT. The complete variable domain, with remaining parts taken from reference TRBV11-1 and TRBJ1-1, reads EAEVAQSPRYKITEKSQAVAFWCDPISGHATLYWYRQILGQGPELLVQFQDESVVDDSQLPKDRFSAERLKGVDSTLKIQPAELGDSAMYLCASSQDPLNTEAFFGQGTRLTVV.